This T cell receptor (beta chain) was profiled in a study of shared clonotypes between healthy human individuals. The authors divided CD4+ cells into CD45RA+ naive and CD45RA-negative memory subsets. This CDR3 contains 12 residues. The trim removed 10 bases at V and 6 bases at J, leaving 9 bases unmatched. The germline V gene encodes CDR1 ENHRY and CDR2 SYGVKD. When replicate PCRs were run on sorted subsets, they used 200 to 250 ng DNA, tens of thousands of T cell genomes. Measured with immunoSEQ multiplex PCR; TCRdb has only the in-frame clones, and not every one. This sample carries just over 2,000,000 clones, 85% to 95% of them seen once, and the ten largest clones take more than 0.1%.

The TCR originated in a man between 18 and 35 years old in good health. J is TRBJ2-7 and V is TRBV10-3; 7 bases are shared with TRBD1. Sequenced sample: naive CD4+ T cells sorted from blood. Stated subset: CD45RA+ positively selected. CDR3 sequence reads: CANRQGGGEQYF. CDR3 DNA sequence: TGTGCCAACAGACAGGGTGGCGGCGAGCAGTACTTC.